This T cell receptor (beta chain) appears in the sequencing data of a study of OX40 agonist ivuxolimab in advanced cancers. Study details: Melanoma, hepatocellular carcinoma, head and neck or renal cell cancer occurred in dose-escalation patients.

J gave up 5 bases and V 2 bases, and 6 bases lay outside the gene matches. Germline CDR1 is WNHNN and CDR2 is SYGVQD (reference sequence). CDR3 size: 15 residues. Study-level results: The work left the antigen specificity of expanded peripheral T cells undetermined. At 0.1 to 3.0 mg/kg, CD4+ and CD8+ blood T cells expanded clonally by week 6. Among the lowest levels of clonal expansion were found in partial responders at 0.1-3.0 mg/kg.

For this clone: Its antigen is currently unknown.

Clones were sequenced by immunoSEQ multiplex PCR, and TCRdb holds only the in-frame ones, with some missing. Altogether under 80,000 clones are present, around 88% being singletons, with the ten largest covering 2% to 2.5%. This sequence was found in an adult with an advanced solid tumor such as melanoma, head and neck, liver or kidney cancer. The material was CD4+ or CD8+ T cells sorted from blood, obtained in a trial of the OX40 agonist ivuxolimab. The chain uses TRBV10-1 and TRBJ1-1, with 9 bases fitting TRBD1. CDR3 sequence: CASSEPTGGGTEAFF. The CDR3 DNA reads TGCGCCAGCAGTGAGCCTACAGGGGGCGGGACTGAAGCTTTCTTT.